Listed below are T cell receptor beta chains from one sample, sequenced in a study of T cells in localized non-small cell lung cancer. The method was immunoSEQ multiplex PCR; TCRdb's version includes in-frame clones alone and lacks a portion of them. The sample carries around 83,000 clones, approximately 88% recorded once. The sample consisted of peripheral blood, taken before any cancer treatment. These receptors were obtained from a man aged 35-69 years with stage I squamous cell lung carcinoma. CDR3s include the opening cysteine and the closing phenylalanine or tryptophan. D genes are given only for firm matches. The listing skips clone size in some rows; elsewhere it reads once, few, many or a size class.

clone_size: -
v_call: TRBV2
j_call: TRBJ2-7
d_call: -
cdr3_nt: TGTGCCAGCAGTGGCTCCTACGAGCAGTACTTC
cdr3_aa: CASSGSYEQYF

clone_size: -
v_call: TRBV4-3
j_call: TRBJ2-1
d_call: TRBD2
cdr3_nt: TGCGCCAGCAGCCAGACGGGACTACCGGGTGGTTATGAGCAGTTCTTC
cdr3_aa: CASSQTGLPGGYEQFF

clone_size: -
v_call: TRBV5-1
j_call: TRBJ2-3
d_call: TRBD1
cdr3_nt: TGCGCCAGCAGGAGGGACAGGGCCACAGATACGCAGTATTTT
cdr3_aa: CASRRDRATDTQYF

clone_size: -
v_call: TRBV28
j_call: TRBJ1-1
d_call: -
cdr3_nt: TGTGCCAGCAATGGACAGCGGCTCACTGAAGCTTTCTTT
cdr3_aa: CASNGQRLTEAFF

clone_size: once
v_call: TRBV6-1
j_call: TRBJ2-7
d_call: -
cdr3_nt: TGTGCCAGCAGCCACAGGGTAACCTACGAGCAGTACTTC
cdr3_aa: CASSHRVTYEQYF

clone_size: -
v_call: TRBV5-1
j_call: TRBJ2-5
d_call: -
cdr3_nt: TGCGCCAGCAGCTTACCGGGACCGAGGGAGACCCAGTACTTC
cdr3_aa: CASSLPGPRETQYF

clone_size: -
v_call: TRBV7-9
j_call: TRBJ1-6
d_call: -
cdr3_nt: TGTGCCAGCAGCTTCGACAGCGATAATTCACCCCTCCACTTT
cdr3_aa: CASSFDSDNSPLHF

clone_size: few
v_call: TRBV4-1
j_call: TRBJ1-1
d_call: -
cdr3_nt: TGCGCCAGCAGCCAAGACCTATACTCAGAACGACGATTTGAAGCTTTCTTT
cdr3_aa: CASSQDLYSERRFEAFF

clone_size: -
v_call: TRBV28
j_call: TRBJ1-2
d_call: -
cdr3_nt: TGTGCCAGCAGTTTACGACAGGCTAACTATGGCTACACCTTC
cdr3_aa: CASSLRQANYGYTF

clone_size: -
v_call: TRBV27
j_call: TRBJ2-1
d_call: -
cdr3_nt: TGTGCCTCAGGGGGCGGGGGGTACAATGAGCAGTTCTTC
cdr3_aa: CASGGGGYNEQFF

clone_size: once
v_call: TRBV5-1
j_call: TRBJ2-3
d_call: -
cdr3_nt: TGCGCCAGCAGCCTTAAAGGAGACACAGATACGCAGTATTTT
cdr3_aa: CASSLKGDTDTQYF

clone_size: -
v_call: TRBV18
j_call: TRBJ1-5
d_call: TRBD1
cdr3_nt: TGTGCCAGCTCACCGACAGGGGGCGGCAATCAGCCCCAGCATTTT
cdr3_aa: CASSPTGGGNQPQHF

clone_size: -
v_call: TRBV5-4
j_call: TRBJ2-3
d_call: -
cdr3_nt: TGTGCCAGCAACTACGGGGCCAACACAGATACGCAGTATTTT
cdr3_aa: CASNYGANTDTQYF

clone_size: -
v_call: TRBV19
j_call: TRBJ1-2
d_call: TRBD1
cdr3_nt: TGTGCCAGTAGCCCGGGACAGGGCTATGGCTACACCTTC
cdr3_aa: CASSPGQGYGYTF

clone_size: -
v_call: TRBV5-1
j_call: TRBJ2-7
d_call: -
cdr3_nt: TGCGCCAGCAGCCCCCCTTCCCCGGCCTACGAGCAGTACTTC
cdr3_aa: CASSPPSPAYEQYF

clone_size: -
v_call: TRBV5-1
j_call: TRBJ2-3
d_call: TRBD2
cdr3_nt: TGCGCCAGCAGCTTGGGACTAGCGGGGGCCACAGATACGCAGTATTTT
cdr3_aa: CASSLGLAGATDTQYF

clone_size: -
v_call: TRBV5-6
j_call: TRBJ2-7
d_call: -
cdr3_nt: TGTGCCAGCAGCTTGGCCGGGAGCTCCTACGAGCAGTACTTC
cdr3_aa: CASSLAGSSYEQYF

clone_size: -
v_call: TRBV7-8
j_call: TRBJ1-6
d_call: -
cdr3_nt: TGTGCCAGCAGCTTCGGGGTTAGGGAGCCCCTCCACTTT
cdr3_aa: CASSFGVREPLHF

clone_size: -
v_call: TRBV28
j_call: TRBJ2-5
d_call: TRBD2
cdr3_nt: TGTGCCAGCAGTTTCGGTACTAGCGGGGCCGAGACCCAGTACTTC
cdr3_aa: CASSFGTSGAETQYF

clone_size: -
v_call: TRBV7-2
j_call: TRBJ1-5
d_call: TRBD1
cdr3_nt: TGTGCCAGCAGCCCCCGACAGGGAGGGGATCAGCCCCAGCATTTT
cdr3_aa: CASSPRQGGDQPQHF

clone_size: once
v_call: TRBV5-4
j_call: TRBJ2-1
d_call: TRBD1
cdr3_nt: TGTGCCAGCAGCTTGCCAGGGGGTTCATACAATGAGCAGTTCTTC
cdr3_aa: CASSLPGGSYNEQFF

clone_size: -
v_call: TRBV6-6
j_call: TRBJ1-2
d_call: -
cdr3_nt: TGTGCCAGCAGTTACCTGGACAGCGGTGGCGGCTACACCTTC
cdr3_aa: CASSYLDSGGGYTF

clone_size: few
v_call: TRBV19
j_call: TRBJ1-5
d_call: -
cdr3_nt: TGTGCCAGTAGTATAGGGCCCCGACAGGCGAGTAGCAATCAGCCCCAGCATTTT
cdr3_aa: CASSIGPRQASSNQPQHF

clone_size: -
v_call: TRBV5-1
j_call: TRBJ1-2
d_call: -
cdr3_nt: TGCGCCAGCAGCTTGGAGTCTGTCGACTATGGCTACACCTTC
cdr3_aa: CASSLESVDYGYTF

clone_size: few
v_call: TRBV25-1
j_call: TRBJ1-5
d_call: -
cdr3_nt: TGTGCCAGCAGTTCAGGGGTCGATCAGCCCCAGCATTTT
cdr3_aa: CASSSGVDQPQHF

clone_size: -
v_call: TRBV5-1
j_call: TRBJ2-5
d_call: -
cdr3_nt: TGCGCCAGCAGCTTGGATCGGCAGGTGACCCAGTACTTC
cdr3_aa: CASSLDRQVTQYF